This TCR beta chain stems from a study of patients and donors after allogeneic stem cell transplantation. Using its own MiXCR run on the RT-PCR reads, TCRdb lists one record per CDR3 protein. The table records about a million distinct CDR3 sequences, under 20% of them present only once. Per the germline V gene, CDR1 is SGHTA and CDR2 is FQGNSA. Between the trimmed V and J ends, which lost 5 bases and 0 bases, there was a span of 11 bases. There are 15 residues in the CDR3. This receptor was identified in a human donor who was either an allogeneic HSCT recipient or a stem cell or donor lymphocyte infusion donor (not recorded which). It is not recorded whose cells these are; they may come from a transplant donor. The sequenced sample consisted of blood, either unsorted or a sorted T cell fraction (not recorded which). The gene calls are TRBV7-2 and TRBJ1-3; D unclear. The CDR3 DNA reads TGTGCCAGCAGCCCACAAAGCCTCTCTGGAAACACCATATATTTT. It translates to CASSPQSLSGNTIYF.